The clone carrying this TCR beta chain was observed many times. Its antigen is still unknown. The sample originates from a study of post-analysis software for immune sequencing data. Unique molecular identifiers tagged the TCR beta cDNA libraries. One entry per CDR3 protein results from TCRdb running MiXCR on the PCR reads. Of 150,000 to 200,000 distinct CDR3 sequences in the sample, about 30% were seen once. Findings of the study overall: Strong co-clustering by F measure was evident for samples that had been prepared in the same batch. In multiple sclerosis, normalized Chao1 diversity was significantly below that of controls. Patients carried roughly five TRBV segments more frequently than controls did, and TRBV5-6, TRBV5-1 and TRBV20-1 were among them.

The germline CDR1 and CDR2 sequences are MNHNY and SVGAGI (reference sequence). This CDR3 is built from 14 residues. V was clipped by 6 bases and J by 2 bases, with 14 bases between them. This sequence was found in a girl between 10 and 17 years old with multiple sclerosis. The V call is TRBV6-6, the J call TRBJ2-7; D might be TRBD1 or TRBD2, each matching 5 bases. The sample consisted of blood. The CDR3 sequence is CASRIRDPPYEQYF. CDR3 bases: TGTGCCAGCAGAATCCGGGACCCGCCCTACGAGCAGTACTTC.